This T cell receptor beta chain was observed in a study of T cells in Graves' hyperthyroidism and ophthalmopathy. General observations from the study: Appearing also in blood were most of the thyroid clonotypes expanded above 0.001.

This clonotype was seen many times. Antigen specificity is unknown. V was pared by 3 bases and J by 2 bases, with 1 base of the junction left unmatched. This CDR3 region has 13 residues. Germline V gives CDR1 DFQATT, CDR2 SNEGSKA (reference sequence). RNA transcripts served as the template for amplifying TCR beta CDR3 regions. The TCR CDR3 was amplified in a first-round RT-PCR using the HTBI primer set. TCRdb recomputed calls from the multiplex PCR reads with MiXCR, one row per CDR3 protein. Of around 250,000 distinct CDR3 sequences detected, approximately 14% appear once; the ten largest clones hold roughly 14%. Newly diagnosed hyperthyroidism patients aged 18 to 65 years had disease lasting under 2 months.

This receptor was taken from a woman in her forties with Graves' hyperthyroidism that later progressed to Graves' ophthalmopathy. V usage is TRBV20-1 and J usage is TRBJ2-5; 9 positions agree with TRBD2. Input material: blood. CDR3 residues: CSARTSGQETQYF. CDR3 DNA sequence: TGCAGTGCTAGGACTAGCGGACAAGAGACCCAGTACTTC.